These 20 T cell receptor beta chains were sequenced from one sample in a study of regulatory T cells in long-lasting Graves disease (dated by TCRdb to 2020 to 2022). The library was prepared using multiplex PCR. Sequenced on an Illumina HiSeq 4000. CDR3 regions were amplified by Arm-PCR with iRepertoire HTBI primers to construct TCR beta libraries. Using fastp at Q25 and MiXCR, TCRdb reprocessed the public reads and kept productive beta chains. Duplicate CDR3 protein sequences are folded into a single record with the most common DNA and genes. The sample table shows hundreds of thousands of distinct CDR3 sequences, and 20% to 25% are seen once. Together, the top ten hold 7% to 9% of the sample. The time point label, as the study defines it: persistent/refractory GD, antithyroid drugs over 5 years with positive TRAb. For both TCR sequencing and RNA sequencing, RNA was extracted from PBMCs using TRIzol.

Source: peripheral blood mononuclear cells (PBMCs), taken when the disease was refractory, from a patient treated with antithyroid drugs. Receptors were obtained from a female donor with Graves disease.

The V gene is TRBV7-9, the J gene TRBJ1-1, with 7 nucleotides matching TRBD1. This CDR3 comprises 14 residues. Trimming cost V 4 bases and J 11 bases; bases outside gene matches: 13. Germline CDR1 and CDR2: SEHNR and FQNEAQ (reference sequence). In nucleotides, the CDR3 is TGTGCCAGCAGCTCAGGACAGGCATTAGGACGTGCTTTCTTT. Residues: CASSSGQALGRAFF.

The rearrangement links TRBV5-1 to TRBJ1-3; 7 bases line up with TRBD1. In germline, CDR1 is SGHRS, CDR2 YFSETQ. J lost 4 bases, V lost 2 bases, and 3 bases had no gene match. The CDR3 contains 14 residues. In DNA, the CDR3 is TGCGCCAGCAGCTTTACAGGGGTCGGAAACACCATATATTTT. Translation: CASSFTGVGNTIYF.

In this sample, this clonotype turned up a few times. The V gene is TRBV28, the J gene TRBJ2-7, with a tentative D call TRBD1 (8 bases). The CDR3 length is 18 residues. V lost 5 bases, J lost 3 bases, and 26 bases lay in between. Germline CDR1 is MDHEN and CDR2 is SYDVKM. The CDR3 region has the DNA TGTGCCAGCAGTATAATCGTTTGGGGGGGGACAGGAATCTACGAGCAGTACTTC. This codes for CASSIIVWGGTGIYEQYF.

This clonotype was detected many times. This chain joins TRBV24-1 and TRBJ2-5; 9 bases fit TRBD2. Germline-derived CDR1 and CDR2 are KGHDR and SFDVKD. This CDR3 is built from 14 residues. The ends lost 1 base at V and 5 bases at J; junction bases unmatched: 1. This chain's CDR3 is CATSDFLAGETQYF. CDR3 in DNA: TGTGCCACCAGTGATTTTCTAGCGGGGGAGACCCAGTACTTC.

Concerning this clonotype itself: A junction end diverges from the germline sequence, so it may reflect a read error. The chain joins TRBV19 to TRBJ1-2, with 7 bases identical to TRBD1. This CDR3 is built from 15 residues. Germline CDR1 reads LNHDA; CDR2 reads SQIVND (reference sequence). CDR3 protein: CASSIGLNRGYGYAF. The CDR3 region has the DNA TGTGCCAGTAGTATAGGCCTCAACAGGGGATATGGCTACGCCTTC.

This clonotype was detected ten times or more. V is TRBV28 and J is TRBJ1-6; D possibly corresponds to TRBD1 (6 bases). The germline gives CDR1 MDHEN, CDR2 SYDVKM. There are 16 residues in the CDR3. Trimming shortened V by 6 bases and J by 0 bases, and 12 bases separated the two germline ends. The CDR3 nucleotides are TGTGCCAGCAGCCTCTTCAGGGGCTCCTATAATTCACCCCTCCACTTT. Amino acid sequence: CASSLFRGSYNSPLHF.

This chain uses TRBV6-1 with TRBJ2-1; D is undetermined. The V gene lost 6 bases and the J gene lost 12 bases, with 15 bases spanning the gap. This CDR3 comprises 12 residues. The germline CDR1 and CDR2 sequences are MNHNS and SASEGT. The CDR3 here is CASSLAPERQFF. For the CDR3, the DNA is TGTGCCAGCAGCCTCGCCCCAGAACGGCAGTTCTTC.

There are many counts of this clonotype. J is TRBJ1-1 and V is TRBV28, with 7 positions matching TRBD1. V was pared by 6 bases and J by 5 bases, with 15 bases of the junction left unmatched. This CDR3 is built from 16 residues. CDR1 MDHEN and CDR2 SYDVKM come from the germline V gene. CDR3 in amino acids: CASSPRQGRYATEAFF. The CDR3 nucleotides are TGTGCCAGCAGCCCCCGACAGGGAAGATACGCGACTGAAGCTTTCTTT.

This clonotype has a count of ten or more. The rearrangement uses TRBV28 and TRBJ1-2; 8 nucleotides match TRBD1. The germline gives CDR1 MDHEN, CDR2 SYDVKM. The CDR3 runs to 16 residues. The V and J ends lost 5 bases and 4 bases, in that order; junction bases with no gene match: 12. CDR3: CASSPVLDRVGYGYTF. The CDR3 DNA reads TGTGCCAGCAGTCCCGTCTTGGACAGGGTCGGCTATGGCTACACCTTC.

This clonotype was picked up many times. This CDR3 reads CASRGTSGGETQYF. In DNA, the CDR3 is TGTGCCAGCAGGGGGACTAGCGGGGGAGAGACCCAGTACTTC. The V and J genes are TRBV6-1 and TRBJ2-5; TRBD2 matches 14 bases. The CDR3 runs 14 residues. CDR1 is MNHNS and CDR2 is SASEGT in the germline V gene. J was trimmed by 4 bases and V by 6 bases; bases with no gene match: 1.

This clonotype was found a few times. Its ends do not fully match the called genes, so a read error is possible. The chain is built from TRBV9 and TRBJ1-2; no reliable D call. Germline V gives CDR1 SGDLS, CDR2 YYNGEE. This CDR3 has 13 residues. The CDR3 here is CTSSVKPNYGYTF. DNA of the CDR3: TGTACCAGCAGCGTGAAGCCTAACTATGGCTACACCTTC.

This clonotype was recorded many times. The genes are TRBV12-5 and TRBJ2-3; 7 bases are a match to TRBD1. V dropped 2 bases and J dropped 5; count of bases not matched to a gene: 13. The CDR3 contains 17 residues. Germline assignment: CDR1 LGHNT and CDR2 FRNRAP. For the CDR3, the DNA is TGTGCTAGTGGTTTGACCTTGACAGGGCAAGTTTTAGATACGCAGTATTTT. It codes for CASGLTLTGQVLDTQYF.

This clonotype has ten or more counts. The genes are TRBV5-1 and TRBJ1-2; D possibly corresponds to TRBD1 (5 bases). The V end was cut by 4 bases, the J end by 8 bases, with 21 bases between. The germline gives CDR1 SGHRS, CDR2 YFSETQ. The CDR3 has 15 residues. Written as DNA, the CDR3 is TGCGCCAGCAGCCTGACATGGGGGGGTACCGGAGGCTACACCTTC. Translation gives CASSLTWGGTGGYTF.

This clonotype was recorded a few times. The chain couples TRBV5-6 to TRBJ1-5; D is uncertain. The CDR3 sequence is 15 residues long. V was pared by 0 bases and J by 4 bases, with 11 bases between. The germline CDR1 and CDR2 sequences are SGHDT and YYEEEE. In DNA, the CDR3 is TGTGCCAGCAGCTTGGGGAGGCTGGGGAATCAGCCCCAGCATTTT. Translated, it gives CASSLGRLGNQPQHF.

Many counts were recorded for this clonotype. V gene TRBV29-1 combines with J gene TRBJ2-7; 11 bases match TRBD1. The CDR3 runs 14 residues. Looked up from germline, CDR1 is SQVTM and CDR2 is ANQGSEA. Trimming took 5 bases from V and 3 from J; bases not matched to a gene: 6. CDR3: CSVMGQGVGYEQYF. The CDR3, as DNA: TGCAGCGTTATGGGACAGGGGGTGGGCTACGAGCAGTACTTC.

The CDR3 sequence is CSVGKPLSIEAFF. Here the CDR3 DNA reads TGCAGCGTTGGGAAACCTCTGAGTATTGAAGCTTTCTTT. The chain combines TRBV29-1 with TRBJ1-1; no clear D gene. The CDR3 length is 13 residues. Germline V gene sequence: CDR1 SQVTM, CDR2 ANQGSEA. V was shortened by 4 bases and J by 7 bases, with 16 bases between the two germline ends. The full variable domain, with the rest looked up from reference TRBV29-1 and TRBJ1-1, is SAVISQKPSRDICQRGTSLTIQCQVDSQVTMMFWYRQQPGQSLTLIATANQGSEATYESGFVIDKFPISRPNLTFSTLTVSNMSPEDSSIYLCSVGKPLSIEAFFGQGTRLTVV.

This clonotype was observed a handful of times. This chain uses TRBV4-1 with TRBJ2-7; 9 bases map to TRBD1. This CDR3 has 15 residues. V was clipped by 2 bases and J by 2 bases; unmatched bases: 4. CDR1 and CDR2 (germline): MGHRA, YSYEKL. Here the CDR3 DNA reads TGCGCCAGCAGCCAATGGACAGGGGCCCCCTACGAGCAGTACTTC. The encoded protein is CASSQWTGAPYEQYF.

The chain is built from TRBV4-3 and TRBJ2-7; tentative D call: TRBD2 (7 bases). CDR1 and CDR2 from the germline V gene are LGHNA and YSLEER. V was cut by 0 bases and J by 4 bases, with 13 bases left in between. The CDR3 covers 15 residues. CDR3 DNA sequence: TGCGCCAGCAGCCAAGATCGAGGGGGGGATTACGAGCAGTACTTC. Protein product: CASSQDRGGDYEQYF.

This clonotype was seen at least ten times. The V and J genes are TRBV28 and TRBJ1-5, with D unresolved. Trimming took 5 bases from V and 6 from J, leaving 11 bases between them. Germline V CDR1 and CDR2: MDHEN, SYDVKM. This CDR3 is built from 13 residues. CDR3 sequence reads: CASSGPGGQPQHF. In nucleotides, the CDR3 is TGTGCCAGCAGTGGTCCGGGAGGTCAGCCCCAGCATTTT.

Details on this clonotype: The junction departs from germline at one end; a sequencing error may be responsible. The chain employs TRBV9 and TRBJ1-1, with D possibly TRBD1 on 6 matching bases. From germline, CDR1 is SGDLS and CDR2 YYNGEE. The CDR3 covers 14 residues. The CDR3 protein is CASSVQGLNTEALF. The CDR3 nucleotides are TGTGCCAGCAGCGTCCAGGGGTTGAACACTGAAGCTCTCTTT. Together with reference TRBV9 and TRBJ1-1, the CDR3 gives the full variable domain: DSGVTQTPKHLITATGQRVTLRCSPRSGDLSVYWYQQSLDQGLQFLIQYYNGEERAKGNILERFSAQQFPDLHSELNLSSLELGDSALYFCASSVQGLNTEALFGQGTRLTVV.